Listed here are 4 T cell receptor beta chains from one sample, sequenced in a study of blood T cell repertoires in COVID-19. Profiling relied on immunoSEQ multiplex PCR, and the TCRdb table lists in-frame clones only, not all of them. Of about 430,000 clones in the sample, nearly 90% were seen once. The sequenced material came from PBMCs or T cells enriched from blood (not recorded which). The origin of the receptors is a woman between 18 and 30 years old who had been exposed to COVID-19.

CDR3 region: CASSLSLSNQPQHF. The CDR3 bases are TGTGCCAGCAGTTTATCCTTGAGCAATCAGCCCCAGCATTTT. This chain uses TRBV28 with TRBJ1-5; D not resolved. V lost 1 base, J lost 1 base, and 5 bases lay in between. Germline V gene sequence: CDR1 MDHEN, CDR2 SYDVKM. This CDR3 comprises 14 residues.

V is TRBV6-5 and J is TRBJ2-5; TRBD2 aligns across 8 bases. The germline V gene encodes CDR1 MNHEY and CDR2 SVGAGI. V lost 5 bases to trimming and J lost 2 bases; unmatched junction nucleotides: 7. The CDR3 contains 15 residues. Written as DNA, the CDR3 is TGTGCCAGCAGTAAATATAGCGGGGATCAAGAGACCCAGTACTTC. It translates to CASSKYSGDQETQYF.

The rearrangement uses TRBV7-8 and TRBJ1-6, with D tentatively TRBD1 (5 bases). V was cut by 1 base and J by 6 bases, with 13 bases left in between. Germline-derived CDR1 and CDR2 are SGHVS and FQNEAQ. The CDR3 totals 16 residues. The CDR3 region has the DNA TGTGCCAGCAGCTTAGTTTCAGGGCCTGGTAATTCACCCCTCCACTTT. Amino acids: CASSLVSGPGNSPLHF.

V and J are TRBV15 and TRBJ1-2; 7 nucleotides align to TRBD1. After removal of 0 bases from V and 1 base from J, the junction contained 8 bases not matched to a gene. The CDR3 contains 17 residues. Germline V CDR1 and CDR2: LNHNV, YYDKDF (reference sequence). CDR3 in amino acids: CATSRDRGTGVNYGYTF. In DNA form, the CDR3 reads TGTGCCACCAGCAGAGATCGCGGAACAGGGGTTAACTATGGCTACACCTTC.